Listed here are 14 T cell receptor beta chains from one sample, sequenced in a study of beta chain features in type 1 diabetes. Study-level points and caveats: Shortening of TCRB CDR3s, moderate but significant, appeared in all four CD4+ subsets of Type 1 diabetes patients.

The whole isolated RNA underwent reverse transcription, so sequencing captured expressed TCRB transcripts. The method was immunoSEQ multiplex PCR; TCRdb's version includes in-frame clones alone and lacks a portion of them. This table has 250,000 to 300,000 clones, roughly 24% appearing once. These receptors' targets are unknown. The sequenced sample was naive CD4+ T cells from blood. The receptors here all came from a woman in her 30s with type 1 diabetes.

This chain uses TRBV28 with TRBJ2-1, with 12 bases aligning to TRBD2. Germline V gene lookup returns CDR1 MDHEN and CDR2 SYDVKM. V lost 7 bases and J lost 6; bases outside the gene matches: 7. This CDR3 is built from 15 residues. Here the CDR3 DNA reads TGTGCCAGCACTCTAGCGGGAGGGCCCAGCAATGAGCAGTTCTTC. Amino acids: CASTLAGGPSNEQFF.

This chain joins TRBV29-1 and TRBJ2-7; 9 nucleotides align to TRBD1. Germline assignment: CDR1 SQVTM and CDR2 ANQGSEA. V was clipped by 6 bases and J by 0 bases; unmatched bases: 6. The length of the CDR3 is 14 residues. CDR3 sequence reads: CSVWGQGTSYEQYF. The CDR3 coding sequence is TGCAGCGTGTGGGGACAGGGTACCTCCTACGAGCAGTACTTC.

The V and J genes are TRBV28 and TRBJ2-1, with 8 bases fitting TRBD2. V was clipped by 3 bases and J by 2 bases; unmatched bases: 6. CDR1 is MDHEN and CDR2 is SYDVKM in the germline V gene. The CDR3 is 16 residues long. The CDR3 protein is CASSFRTSGTYNEQFF. The CDR3, as DNA: TGTGCCAGCAGTTTCCGAACTAGCGGCACCTACAATGAGCAGTTCTTC.

This chain links TRBV4-1 with TRBJ2-4; 8 bases agree with TRBD2. CDR1 and CDR2 from the germline V gene are MGHRA and YSYEKL. V was clipped by 6 bases and J by 11 bases; unmatched bases: 15. The CDR3 consists of 15 residues. The CDR3 coding sequence is TGCGCCAGCAGGAATCCGGGAAGCGGGAGTCCTTTTCAGTACTTC. This encodes CASRNPGSGSPFQYF.

This chain links TRBV7-2 with TRBJ2-6; D uncertain. Germline V gives CDR1 SGHTA, CDR2 FQGNSA. The CDR3 has 15 residues. The V gene lost 1 base and the J gene lost 0 bases, with 4 bases spanning the gap. CDR3 amino acids: CASSLDSSGANVLTF. The CDR3 bases are TGTGCCAGCAGCTTAGACAGCTCTGGGGCCAACGTCCTGACTTTC.

The chain combines TRBV5-1 with TRBJ2-5; 10 bases are shared with TRBD1. Looked up from germline, CDR1 is SGHRS and CDR2 is YFSETQ. This CDR3 has 19 residues. The junction had 16 bases not matched to a gene; V was cut back by 0 bases and J by 5 bases. The CDR3 sequence is CASSLADMRQGARGETQYF. The CDR3 coding sequence is TGCGCCAGCAGCTTGGCCGATATGAGACAGGGGGCGCGGGGCGAGACCCAGTACTTC.

This chain joins TRBV25-1 and TRBJ2-1; D remains unclear. Trimming cost V 2 bases and J 6 bases, with 14 bases left between them. Germline V gives CDR1 MGHDK, CDR2 SYGVNS. The CDR3 is made up of 15 amino acids. The CDR3 sequence is CASSEHTSSPNEQFF. The CDR3 bases are TGTGCCAGCAGTGAACATACTTCAAGTCCCAATGAGCAGTTCTTC.

This rearrangement joins TRBV20-1 to TRBJ1-1; tentatively, D is TRBD1 (5 bases). Germline V lookup: CDR1 DFQATT, CDR2 SNEGSKA (reference sequence). CDR3 length equals 11 residues. Trimming shortened V by 7 bases and J by 8 bases, and 14 bases separated the two germline ends. The CDR3 spells CSGQGSAEAFF. CDR3 bases: TGCAGTGGGCAGGGATCCGCGGAAGCTTTCTTT.

The chain employs TRBV30 and TRBJ1-1, with 8 bases that match TRBD1. J gave up 1 base and V 4 bases, and 2 bases lay outside the gene matches. The CDR3 runs 13 residues. From germline, CDR1 is GTSNPN and CDR2 SVGIG (reference sequence). The CDR3 DNA reads as TGTGCCTGGATGGGGACAGGGAACACTGAAGCTTTCTTT. It is translated as CAWMGTGNTEAFF.

V and J are TRBV28 and TRBJ1-4, with D uncertain. Between the trimmed V and J ends, which lost 3 bases and 7 bases, there was a span of 12 bases. CDR1 is MDHEN, CDR2 SYDVKM, per germline. This CDR3 spans 14 amino acids. The CDR3 sequence: CASSLEGGGEKLFF. The CDR3, as DNA: TGTGCCAGCAGTTTGGAAGGCGGAGGTGAAAAACTGTTTTTT.

This clone showed up just a few times. V gene TRBV30 combines with J gene TRBJ1-1; 10 bases fit TRBD1. Trimming cost V 3 bases and J 10 bases; bases outside gene matches: 5. This CDR3 has 12 amino acids. Germline CDR1 GTSNPN, CDR2 SVGIG (reference sequence). The CDR3 region is CAWRTGGFAAFF. The CDR3 DNA follows: TGTGCCTGGAGGACAGGGGGCTTCGCAGCTTTCTTT.

This sequence joins TRBV28 and TRBJ2-2, with 9 positions matching TRBD2. From germline, CDR1 is MDHEN and CDR2 SYDVKM. The ends lost 9 bases at V and 6 bases at J; junction bases unmatched: 8. This CDR3 comprises 14 residues. CDR3 sequence reads: CASRLADIPGELFF. Written as DNA, the CDR3 is TGTGCCAGTAGACTAGCGGACATCCCCGGGGAGCTGTTTTTT.

This clone was found a few times. In the same sample, other DNA sequences code for this CDR3. The DNA for the CDR3 is TGTGCCTGGAGTGTACAGGGTGACTATGGCTACACCTTC. Translating gives CAWSVQGDYGYTF. This chain joins TRBV30 and TRBJ1-2; tentatively, D is TRBD1 (6 bases). In germline, CDR1 is GTSNPN, CDR2 SVGIG (reference sequence). V lost 0 bases to trimming and J lost 3 bases, with 8 bases between them. The CDR3 totals 13 residues.

The chain combines TRBV13 with TRBJ2-7, with a tentative D call TRBD2 (6 bases). The CDR3 loop spans 17 amino acids. Germline V gene lookup returns CDR1 PRHDT and CDR2 FYEKMQ (reference sequence). Trimming cost V 4 bases and J 1 base, with 20 bases left between them. CDR3: CASSSQGRDRPSYEQYF. Here the CDR3 DNA reads TGTGCCAGCAGCTCCCAAGGGCGGGACCGACCGTCCTACGAGCAGTACTTC.